Listed below are T cell receptor beta chains from one sample, sequenced in a study of cytomegalovirus exposure and HLA in healthy donors. TCRdb's copy holds only in-frame clones and misses some; the assay was immunoSEQ multiplex PCR. Of roughly 100,000 clones listed, more than 65% were seen once; the top ten hold roughly 15%. The sequenced sample consisted of PBMCs. The receptors shown here come from a woman aged 18-29 years in good health and CMV-seropositive. CDR3s include the opening cysteine and the closing phenylalanine or tryptophan. D genes are given only for firm matches. Expanded clones are given a class, and other clones once, few, many or no size at all.

cdr3_nt: TGCGCCAGCAGCTTAGGACTCTCATGGGTGGGGGATACGCAGTATTTT
cdr3_aa: CASSLGLSWVGDTQYF
j_call: TRBJ2-3
v_call: TRBV5-1
d_call: NA
clone_size: NA

cdr3_nt: TGTGCCAGCAGCGTAAAGGGGGGGCAGGGCCTAGAGACCCAGTACTTC
cdr3_aa: CASSVKGGQGLETQYF
j_call: TRBJ2-5
v_call: TRBV9
d_call: NA
clone_size: NA

cdr3_nt: TGCGCCAGCAGCTTGGACTACGGTCTAGGGGGCGAGAGAGATACGCAGTATTTT
cdr3_aa: CASSLDYGLGGERDTQYF
j_call: TRBJ2-3
v_call: TRBV5-1
d_call: TRBD1
clone_size: NA

cdr3_nt: TGTGCCGTAAGGTATGACAGCCTAAGAGCTAACTATGGCTACACCTTC
cdr3_aa: CAVRYDSLRANYGYTF
j_call: TRBJ1-2
v_call: TRBV10-3
d_call: NA
clone_size: NA

cdr3_nt: TGTGCCAGCAGCAACAGGGGACGGAACACCGGGGAGCTGCTTTTT
cdr3_aa: CASSNRGRNTGELLF
j_call: TRBJ2-2
v_call: TRBV2
d_call: TRBD1
clone_size: NA

cdr3_nt: TGTGCCAGTAATAACGGGGGCTACGAGCAGTACTTC
cdr3_aa: CASNNGGYEQYF
j_call: TRBJ2-7
v_call: TRBV19
d_call: NA
clone_size: few

cdr3_nt: TGTGCCAGCAGCGCCGCCGGGACAGCCATCGAGCAGTTCTTC
cdr3_aa: CASSAAGTAIEQFF
j_call: TRBJ2-1
v_call: TRBV7-8
d_call: TRBD1
clone_size: NA

cdr3_nt: TGTGCCAGCAGTTCTACAGCAAACATTCAGTACTTC
cdr3_aa: CASSSTANIQYF
j_call: TRBJ2-4
v_call: TRBV6-5
d_call: NA
clone_size: NA

cdr3_nt: TGTGCCAGCAGTGAGAAGTCCCCCCGGGGGACAGGGGGCGTTAAGGAGTACTTC
cdr3_aa: CASSEKSPRGTGGVKEYF
j_call: TRBJ2-5
v_call: TRBV6-1
d_call: TRBD1
clone_size: once

cdr3_nt: TGTGCCAGCAGTGAAGTACGGGGGGCGTACGGCTACACCTTC
cdr3_aa: CASSEVRGAYGYTF
j_call: TRBJ1-2
v_call: TRBV2
d_call: NA
clone_size: NA

cdr3_nt: TGTGCCAGCAGCTTAGATCGAGGTCCGGCAGATACGCAGTATTTT
cdr3_aa: CASSLDRGPADTQYF
j_call: TRBJ2-3
v_call: TRBV11-2
d_call: NA
clone_size: NA

cdr3_nt: TGCGCCAGCAGCCAAGGGGAGGGACTAGGGGCTCGCGAGCAGTACTTC
cdr3_aa: CASSQGEGLGAREQYF
j_call: TRBJ2-7
v_call: TRBV4-3
d_call: TRBD2
clone_size: NA

cdr3_nt: TGTGCCAGCAGTTTGGAACAGGGGGCCATGACCTTC
cdr3_aa: CASSLEQGAMTF
j_call: TRBJ1-2
v_call: TRBV27
d_call: TRBD1
clone_size: NA

cdr3_nt: TGTGCCAGCAGTGGAAGGACAGGGAACGAAATAAAACTGTTTTTT
cdr3_aa: CASSGRTGNEIKLFF
j_call: TRBJ1-4
v_call: TRBV6-1
d_call: TRBD1
clone_size: NA

cdr3_nt: TGCAGCGTTGGGAGTAGCGGTAGCACAGATACGCAGTATTTT
cdr3_aa: CSVGSSGSTDTQYF
j_call: TRBJ2-3
v_call: TRBV29-1
d_call: NA
clone_size: NA

cdr3_nt: TGCGCCAGCAGCCTGTCTAGCGCCCAAGAGACCCAGTACTTC
cdr3_aa: CASSLSSAQETQYF
j_call: TRBJ2-5
v_call: TRBV5-1
d_call: NA
clone_size: once

cdr3_nt: TGTGCCAGCAGGTTAAACAGGGGAATGAGGAATGAGCAGTTCTTC
cdr3_aa: CASRLNRGMRNEQFF
j_call: TRBJ2-1
v_call: TRBV6-5
d_call: TRBD1
clone_size: NA

cdr3_nt: TGTGCCAGCAGCGTAGGAGTACTCAATCAGCCCCAGCATTTT
cdr3_aa: CASSVGVLNQPQHF
j_call: TRBJ1-5
v_call: TRBV9
d_call: NA
clone_size: NA

cdr3_nt: TGTGCCAGCAGCCCCGGGGCTAGCGGGAGGACAGATACGCAGTATTTT
cdr3_aa: CASSPGASGRTDTQYF
j_call: TRBJ2-3
v_call: TRBV7-3
d_call: TRBD2
clone_size: NA

cdr3_nt: TGCAGCGTCAGTAATGAAAAACTGTTTTTT
cdr3_aa: CSVSNEKLFF
j_call: TRBJ1-4
v_call: TRBV29-1
d_call: NA
clone_size: NA

cdr3_nt: TGTGCCAGCTCTAGCGGGATTCACAATGAGCAGTTCTTC
cdr3_aa: CASSSGIHNEQFF
j_call: TRBJ2-1
v_call: TRBV27
d_call: TRBD2
clone_size: NA

cdr3_nt: TGTGCCAGCAGCTCACAGGGGGCGGGGTACGAGCAGTACTTC
cdr3_aa: CASSSQGAGYEQYF
j_call: TRBJ2-7
v_call: TRBV7-9
d_call: TRBD1
clone_size: NA

cdr3_nt: TGTGCCAGCAGCGGGGGACTAGCTGGAGAGACCCAGTACTTC
cdr3_aa: CASSGGLAGETQYF
j_call: TRBJ2-5
v_call: TRBV7-9
d_call: TRBD2
clone_size: NA

cdr3_nt: TGTGCCAGCAGCTTTTCGGGGGGACGCACAGATACGCAGTATTTT
cdr3_aa: CASSFSGGRTDTQYF
j_call: TRBJ2-3
v_call: TRBV7-3
d_call: TRBD2
clone_size: NA

cdr3_nt: TGTGCCAGCAGCATCAGGGGGGATCAGCCCCAGCATTTT
cdr3_aa: CASSIRGDQPQHF
j_call: TRBJ1-5
v_call: TRBV7-2
d_call: TRBD1
clone_size: NA

cdr3_nt: TGTGCCAGCAGGCGCGGTGGGACAGGGCCTCACCAAGAGACCCAGTACTTC
cdr3_aa: CASRRGGTGPHQETQYF
j_call: TRBJ2-5
v_call: TRBV25-1
d_call: TRBD1
clone_size: NA

cdr3_nt: TGTGCCAGCAGCAAAAACGGGGTTTCCTACGAGCAGTACTTC
cdr3_aa: CASSKNGVSYEQYF
j_call: TRBJ2-7
v_call: TRBV14
d_call: NA
clone_size: NA

cdr3_nt: TGTGCCACCGGGATTGAAAAACTGTTTTTT
cdr3_aa: CATGIEKLFF
j_call: TRBJ1-4
v_call: TRBV6-1
d_call: NA
clone_size: once

cdr3_nt: TGTGCCAGTCGGACTCTGAACACTGAGGCTTTCTTT
cdr3_aa: CASRTLNTEAFF
j_call: TRBJ1-1
v_call: TRBV6-4
d_call: NA
clone_size: NA

cdr3_nt: TGTGCCAGCAGTCAGGAGGGACTAGGCACCGGGGAGCTGTTTTTT
cdr3_aa: CASSQEGLGTGELFF
j_call: TRBJ2-2
v_call: TRBV5-4
d_call: TRBD2
clone_size: once

cdr3_nt: TGTGCCAGCACTTACGCAGGGTCCTACGAGCAGTACTTC
cdr3_aa: CASTYAGSYEQYF
j_call: TRBJ2-7
v_call: TRBV6-6
d_call: NA
clone_size: NA

cdr3_nt: TGTGCCAGCAGTCCGTACTACAGGGGGCGGGAGACCCAGTACTTC
cdr3_aa: CASSPYYRGRETQYF
j_call: TRBJ2-5
v_call: TRBV28
d_call: TRBD1
clone_size: NA

cdr3_nt: TGTGCCAGCAGCTCAACAACCGGGGACATTCAGTACTTC
cdr3_aa: CASSSTTGDIQYF
j_call: TRBJ2-4
v_call: TRBV11-2
d_call: NA
clone_size: NA

cdr3_nt: TGCGCCAGCAGCCACAAGATTTTTCCAGCGGACACCGGGGAGCTGTTTTTT
cdr3_aa: CASSHKIFPADTGELFF
j_call: TRBJ2-2
v_call: TRBV4-1
d_call: NA
clone_size: NA

cdr3_nt: TGCAGCTTCACAGGGGGCACTGAAGCTTTCTTT
cdr3_aa: CSFTGGTEAFF
j_call: TRBJ1-1
v_call: TRBV29-1
d_call: TRBD1
clone_size: NA

cdr3_nt: TGTGCCAGCAGCTTGCTACAGCCTGGGGCCAACGTCCTGACTTTC
cdr3_aa: CASSLLQPGANVLTF
j_call: TRBJ2-6
v_call: TRBV28
d_call: NA
clone_size: NA

cdr3_nt: TGCAGTGCTAGACGGGTGGACCAGTACTTC
cdr3_aa: CSARRVDQYF
j_call: TRBJ2-5
v_call: TRBV20-1
d_call: NA
clone_size: NA

cdr3_nt: TGTGCCAGCCGTCAGACAGAAGAGACCCAGTACTTC
cdr3_aa: CASRQTEETQYF
j_call: TRBJ2-5
v_call: TRBV7-2
d_call: NA
clone_size: NA

cdr3_nt: TGTGCCAGCAGCACCGGGACTAGTAACATTCAGTACTTC
cdr3_aa: CASSTGTSNIQYF
j_call: TRBJ2-4
v_call: TRBV11-3
d_call: TRBD2
clone_size: NA

cdr3_nt: TGTGCCAGCAGCTCGGACGGACTCAATCAGCCCCAGCATTTT
cdr3_aa: CASSSDGLNQPQHF
j_call: TRBJ1-5
v_call: TRBV7-2
d_call: NA
clone_size: NA

cdr3_nt: TGTGCCAGCAGCTTAGCCCTTTCTCAGCCCCAGCATTTT
cdr3_aa: CASSLALSQPQHF
j_call: TRBJ1-5
v_call: TRBV7-6
d_call: NA
clone_size: NA

cdr3_nt: TGTGCCACCCGTTCCCTATCTGGGGCCAACGTCCTGACTTTC
cdr3_aa: CATRSLSGANVLTF
j_call: TRBJ2-6
v_call: TRBV19
d_call: NA
clone_size: few

cdr3_nt: TGCGCCAGCAGCCAAATGGGGGACTCCCTCGGAGATACGCAGTATTTT
cdr3_aa: CASSQMGDSLGDTQYF
j_call: TRBJ2-3
v_call: TRBV4-3
d_call: NA
clone_size: many

cdr3_nt: TGTGCCAGCGGGGGCGCTGAAGCTTTCTTT
cdr3_aa: CASGGAEAFF
j_call: TRBJ1-1
v_call: TRBV6-1
d_call: NA
clone_size: NA

cdr3_nt: TGTGCCAGCAGCTTGGCCATTGGACAGCTTAATGAAAAACTGTTTTTT
cdr3_aa: CASSLAIGQLNEKLFF
j_call: TRBJ1-4
v_call: TRBV5-5
d_call: NA
clone_size: once

cdr3_nt: TGTGCCAGCAGTCCATTAGCGGGAGGAATCTCCTACGAGCAGTACTTC
cdr3_aa: CASSPLAGGISYEQYF
j_call: TRBJ2-7
v_call: TRBV27
d_call: TRBD2
clone_size: once